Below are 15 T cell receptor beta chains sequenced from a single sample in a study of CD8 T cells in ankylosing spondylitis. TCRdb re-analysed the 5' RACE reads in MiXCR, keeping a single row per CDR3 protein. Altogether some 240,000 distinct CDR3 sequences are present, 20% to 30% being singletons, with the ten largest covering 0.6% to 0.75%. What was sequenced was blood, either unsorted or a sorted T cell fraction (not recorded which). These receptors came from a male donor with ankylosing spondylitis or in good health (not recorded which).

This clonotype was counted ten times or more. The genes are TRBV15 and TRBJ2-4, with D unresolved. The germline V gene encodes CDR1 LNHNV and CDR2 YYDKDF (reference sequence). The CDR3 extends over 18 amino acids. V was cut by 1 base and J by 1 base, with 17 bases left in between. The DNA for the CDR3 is TGTGCCACCAGCAGAGCCGGCCCTAACGTGGTGGCCAAAAACATTCAGTACTTC. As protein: CATSRAGPNVVAKNIQYF.

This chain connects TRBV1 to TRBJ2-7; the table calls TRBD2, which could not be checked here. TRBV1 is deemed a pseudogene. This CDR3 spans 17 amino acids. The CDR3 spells CTRPGLAGGPTIYEQYF. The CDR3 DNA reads TGCACCAGACCGGGACTAGCGGGGGGGCCTACGATCTACGAGCAGTACTTC.

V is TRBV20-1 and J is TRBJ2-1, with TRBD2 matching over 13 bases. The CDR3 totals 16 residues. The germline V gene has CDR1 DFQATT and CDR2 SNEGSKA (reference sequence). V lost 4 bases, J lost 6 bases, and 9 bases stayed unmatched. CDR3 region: CSAIRTSGGAGNEQFF. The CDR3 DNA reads TGCAGTGCTATCCGAACTAGCGGGGGGGCCGGCAATGAGCAGTTCTTC.

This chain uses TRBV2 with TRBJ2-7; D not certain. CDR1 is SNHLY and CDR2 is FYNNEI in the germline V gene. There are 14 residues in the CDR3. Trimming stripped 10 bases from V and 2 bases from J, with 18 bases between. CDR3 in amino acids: CATASDLATYEQYF. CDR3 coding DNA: TGTGCCACCGCATCGGACCTGGCTACCTACGAGCAGTACTTC. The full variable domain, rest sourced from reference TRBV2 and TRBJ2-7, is EPEVTQTPSHQVTQMGQEVILRCVPISNHLYFYWYRQILGQKVEFLVSFYNNEISEKSEIFDDQFSVERPDGSNFTLKIRSTKLEDSAMYFCATASDLATYEQYFGPGTRLTVT.

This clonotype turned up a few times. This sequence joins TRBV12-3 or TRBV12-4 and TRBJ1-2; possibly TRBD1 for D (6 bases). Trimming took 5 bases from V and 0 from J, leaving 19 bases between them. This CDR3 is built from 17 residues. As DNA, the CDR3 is TGTGCCAGCAGTGATTCTGGGGGCAGGGACCCTAACTATGGCTACACCTTC. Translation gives CASSDSGGRDPNYGYTF.

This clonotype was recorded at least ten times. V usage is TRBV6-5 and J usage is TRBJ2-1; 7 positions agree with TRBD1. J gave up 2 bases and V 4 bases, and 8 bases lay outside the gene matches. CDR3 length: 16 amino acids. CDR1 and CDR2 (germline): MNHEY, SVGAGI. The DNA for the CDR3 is TGTGCCAGCAGTTTCTCCCTGGACAGGACCTACAATGAGCAGTTCTTC. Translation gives CASSFSLDRTYNEQFF.

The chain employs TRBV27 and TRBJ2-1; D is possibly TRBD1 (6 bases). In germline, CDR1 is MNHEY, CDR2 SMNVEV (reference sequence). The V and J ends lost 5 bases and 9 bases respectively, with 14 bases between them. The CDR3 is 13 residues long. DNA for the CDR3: TGTGCCAGCAGTCTCCCAGGGGCGGCTGAGCAGTTCTTC. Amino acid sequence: CASSLPGAAEQFF.

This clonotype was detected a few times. Here the CDR3 DNA reads TGTGCTAGTGGTTCGGCAGATACGCAGTATTTT. This encodes CASGSADTQYF. V gene TRBV12-5 combines with J gene TRBJ2-3; D unresolved. CDR3 length equals 11 residues. CDR1 LGHNT and CDR2 FRNRAP come from the germline V gene. V lost 4 bases and J lost 4, with 3 bases in between.

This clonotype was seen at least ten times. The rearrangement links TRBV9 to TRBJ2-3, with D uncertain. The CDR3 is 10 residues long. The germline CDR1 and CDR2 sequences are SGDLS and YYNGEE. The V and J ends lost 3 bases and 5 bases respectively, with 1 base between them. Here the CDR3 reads CASSGDTQYF. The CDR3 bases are TGTGCCAGCAGCGGAGATACGCAGTATTTT.

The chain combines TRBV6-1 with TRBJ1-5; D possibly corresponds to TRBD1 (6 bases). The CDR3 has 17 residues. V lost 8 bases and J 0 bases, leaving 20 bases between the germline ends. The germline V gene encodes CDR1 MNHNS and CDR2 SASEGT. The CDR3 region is CASGSEQGQYSNQPQHF. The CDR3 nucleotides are TGTGCCAGCGGGTCCGAGCAGGGGCAATATAGCAATCAGCCCCAGCATTTT.

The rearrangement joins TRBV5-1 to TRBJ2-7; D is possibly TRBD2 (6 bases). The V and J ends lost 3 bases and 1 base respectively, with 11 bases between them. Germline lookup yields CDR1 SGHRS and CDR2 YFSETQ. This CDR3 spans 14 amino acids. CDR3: CASSWGGESYEQYF. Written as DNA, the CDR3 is TGCGCCAGCAGCTGGGGAGGAGAGTCCTACGAGCAGTACTTC.

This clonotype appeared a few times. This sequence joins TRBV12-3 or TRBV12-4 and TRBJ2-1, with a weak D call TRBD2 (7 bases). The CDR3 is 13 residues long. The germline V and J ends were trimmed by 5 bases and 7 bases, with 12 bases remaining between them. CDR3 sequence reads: CASSGGAKNEQFF. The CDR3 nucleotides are TGTGCCAGCAGTGGGGGGGCGAAGAATGAGCAGTTCTTC.

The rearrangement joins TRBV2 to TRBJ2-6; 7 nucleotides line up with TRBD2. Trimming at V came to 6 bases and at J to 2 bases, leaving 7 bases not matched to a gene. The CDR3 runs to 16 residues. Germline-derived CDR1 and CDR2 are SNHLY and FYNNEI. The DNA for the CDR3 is TGTGCCAGCAGCCTCCATGGGGGGGCTGGGGCCAACGTCCTGACTTTC. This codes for CASSLHGGAGANVLTF.

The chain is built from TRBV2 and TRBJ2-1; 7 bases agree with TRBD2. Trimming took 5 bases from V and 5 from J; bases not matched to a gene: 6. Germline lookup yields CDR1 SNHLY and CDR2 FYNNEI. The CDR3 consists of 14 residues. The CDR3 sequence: CASSRERGNNEQFF. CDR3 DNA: TGTGCCAGCAGTCGGGAGCGGGGAAACAATGAGCAGTTCTTC.

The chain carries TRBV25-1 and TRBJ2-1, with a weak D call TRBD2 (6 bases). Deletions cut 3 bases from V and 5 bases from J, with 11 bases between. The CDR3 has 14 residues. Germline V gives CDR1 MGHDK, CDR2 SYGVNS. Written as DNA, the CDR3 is TGTGCCAGCAGTGATCGGGACTCGAACAATGAGCAGTTCTTC. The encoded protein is CASSDRDSNNEQFF.